Listed below are T cell receptor beta chains from one sample, sequenced in a study of shared clonotypes between healthy human individuals. Sequenced by immunoSEQ multiplex PCR; TCRdb stores in-frame clones only, minus some. The sample comprises about 580,000 clones, roughly 98% of which are singletons, and 0.3% rests with the top ten. The sequencing sample was made of naive CD8+ T cells sorted from blood. These receptors were collected from a young man in good health. Both conserved end residues are part of each CDR3. The order of the fields is J gene, V gene, CDR3 protein.

>TRBJ2-3|TRBV5-6
CASSLWGSAVTQYF
>TRBJ1-1|TRBV19
CASSIGQLPTEAFF
>TRBJ2-7|TRBV11-2
CASSNAYEQYF
>TRBJ2-7|TRBV7-9
CASSVYGQRGDYEQYF
>TRBJ2-1|TRBV6-1
CASSGGPGGGPYNEQFF
>TRBJ1-1|TRBV2
CAPSGTGRRIMNTEAFF
>TRBJ2-1|TRBV2
CASTRGQGSYNEQFF
>TRBJ2-3|TRBV29-1
CSVEGFGVLTSTDTQYF
>TRBJ1-2|TRBV5-4
CASSMDSVTTYGYTF
>TRBJ2-1|TRBV25-1
CASAGGEQFF
>TRBJ2-3|TRBV25-1
CASSELGGGPDTQYF
>TRBJ1-5|TRBV6-5
CASRAGAYQPQHF
>TRBJ2-7|TRBV2
CASTSRSEQYF
>TRBJ2-2|TRBV10-3
CAISVPPTGNTGELFF
>TRBJ1-1|TRBV11-1
CASSSRTWVGTEAFF
>TRBJ1-1|TRBV13
CASSFVTEAFF
>TRBJ2-1|TRBV7-6
CASSSGLLNEQFF
>TRBJ2-1|TRBV4-1
CASSPFLPVPNEQFF
>TRBJ1-4|TRBV19
CASSIYTSPRTNEKLFF
>TRBJ2-5|TRBV6-4
CASSIDKAGEETQYF
>TRBJ2-7|TRBV30
CAWSEGGFRDEQYF
>TRBJ2-1|TRBV7-2
CASSSIGQGEKMVEQFF
>TRBJ2-7|TRBV5-1
CASSLLGQGSYEQYF
>TRBJ2-3|TRBV7-3
CASSLDGTGGFDTQYF
>TRBJ2-7|TRBV28
CASVGPGQRSYEQYF
>TRBJ1-5|TRBV15
CATSRGFSGQPQHF
>TRBJ1-1|TRBV29-1
CSVGQGLEAFF
>TRBJ2-2|TRBV7-6
CASSPEVGRSSGELFF
>TRBJ2-3|TRBV7-6
CASSCYRGKPTTDTQYF
>TRBJ2-2|TRBV19
CASSMGPNTGELFF
>TRBJ2-5|TRBV7-6
CASSLAQTSMETQYF
>TRBJ2-7|TRBV6-5
CASSYNSGYEQYF
>TRBJ2-3|TRBV7-9
CASSHDYPLQYF
>TRBJ2-5|TRBV2
CASSDLLAGERQETQYF
>TRBJ2-1|TRBV10-1
CASSEVDYSGNEQFF
>TRBJ2-7|TRBV27
CASTPGGGSYEQYF
>TRBJ2-3|TRBV4-2
CASSPGQGGNTQYF
>TRBJ2-1|TRBV28
CASENGREMYNEQFF
>TRBJ1-4|TRBV7-8
CASSPAGEKLFF
>TRBJ1-1|TRBV4-1
CASSQDPGVDTEAFF
>TRBJ2-7|TRBV10-2
CASRTGTVSYEQYF
>TRBJ1-3|TRBV15
CATSSWGVTGNTIYF
>TRBJ2-7|TRBV6-5
CASSYEGGGYEQYF
>TRBJ2-7|TRBV27
CASADQGDEQYF
>TRBJ2-3|TRBV7-6
CASSPAGWEFTTDTQYF
>TRBJ1-1|TRBV6-1
CASSGIRGDRGLNTEAFF
>TRBJ2-1|TRBV28
CASSLWREQFF
>TRBJ2-2|TRBV9
CASSAVSGELFF
>TRBJ2-7|TRBV27
CASSPTGVGYEQYF
>TRBJ2-5|TRBV5-8
CASSLPRQAKETQYF
>TRBJ2-1|TRBV30
CAWSVTSYNEQFF
>TRBJ2-7|TRBV7-6
CASSLRTSGYEQYF
>TRBJ1-4|TRBV15
CATSDRGRSGEKLFF